A single sample gave rise to the 6 T cell receptor beta chains below, sequenced in a study of blood T cell repertoires in COVID-19. The data were produced by immunoSEQ multiplex PCR, yet TCRdb's version contains in-frame clones alone and is incomplete. The sample lists roughly 200,000 clones; roughly 83% were seen once. Sequencing was carried out using peripheral blood. The receptors were gathered from a woman in her 40s with COVID-19, enrolled during active disease.

This chain connects TRBV7-3 to TRBJ1-5; D is perhaps TRBD1 (6 bases). Looked up from germline, CDR1 is SGHTA and CDR2 is FQGTGA. The CDR3 is 15 residues long. The germline V and J ends were trimmed by 8 bases and 7 bases, with 21 bases remaining between them. CDR3 in amino acids: CASPRGGANLQPQHF. The CDR3 DNA reads TGTGCCAGCCCGCGGGGGGGCGCAAATTTGCAGCCCCAGCATTTT.

The rearrangement links TRBV19 to TRBJ2-1, with D possibly TRBD1 on 8 matching bases. The V and J ends lost 7 bases and 0 bases respectively, with 10 bases between them. The CDR3 consists of 14 residues. Germline CDR1 LNHDA, CDR2 SQIVND (reference sequence). CDR3 protein: CASNRGGSYNEQFF. The CDR3 region has the DNA TGTGCCAGTAACAGGGGGGGCTCCTACAATGAGCAGTTCTTC.

The chain links TRBV11-2 to TRBJ2-5, with TRBD1 matching over 7 bases. With 5 bases clipped from V and 0 bases from J, the junction kept 12 bases outside the gene matches. The length of the CDR3 is 17 residues. The V gene's germline CDR1 is SGHAT and CDR2 FQNNGV. The CDR3 DNA is TGTGCCAGCAGCACAAGGGGGCCGGATACATACCAAGAGACCCAGTACTTC. It is translated as CASSTRGPDTYQETQYF. Using reference TRBV11-2 and TRBJ2-5 for the parts outside the CDR3, the full variable domain is EAGVAQSPRYKIIEKRQSVAFWCNPISGHATLYWYQQILGQGPKLLIQFQNNGVVDDSQLPKDRFSAERLKGVDSTLKIQPAKLEDSAVYLCASSTRGPDTYQETQYFGPGTRLLVL.

The chain is built from TRBV5-1 and TRBJ2-6; D possibly corresponds to TRBD1 (6 bases). This CDR3 is built from 20 residues. Germline V gene lookup returns CDR1 SGHRS and CDR2 YFSETQ. Deletions cut 0 bases from V and 5 bases from J, with 24 bases between. The CDR3 spells CASSLGGRGGVQRRANVLTF. The CDR3 DNA follows: TGCGCCAGCAGCTTGGGGGGCAGGGGCGGAGTCCAGAGAAGGGCCAACGTCCTGACTTTC.

In nucleotides, the CDR3 is TGTGCCAGCAGCTTAACTTCAGGGAACACTGAAGCTTTCTTT. It yields the protein CASSLTSGNTEAFF. This chain joins TRBV7-8 and TRBJ1-1; D ambiguous. Germline V lookup: CDR1 SGHVS, CDR2 FQNEAQ. V was clipped by 2 bases and J by 1 base, with 8 bases between them. The CDR3 length is 14 residues.

The chain carries TRBV24-1 and TRBJ1-5, with D possibly TRBD1 on 5 matching bases. With 2 bases removed from V and 6 bases from J, the gap between germline ends came to 13 bases. Germline lookup yields CDR1 KGHDR and CDR2 SFDVKD. This CDR3 region has 15 residues. CDR3 residues: CATSDSGGLGQPQHF. DNA for the CDR3: TGTGCCACCAGTGATTCCGGGGGTCTGGGTCAGCCCCAGCATTTT.